The next 14 T cell receptor beta chains were all read from a single sample in a study of T cells after yellow fever vaccination. MiXCR was run by TCRdb on the 5' RACE reads, yielding one entry per CDR3 protein. The top ten clones hold about 15% of a sample with 500,000 to 650,000 distinct CDR3 sequences, about 12% of them seen once. Sequenced material: PBMCs, taken on the day of the yellow fever booster vaccination. The receptors originated from a young man who received the YFV17D yellow fever vaccine.

The rearrangement uses TRBV4-3 and TRBJ2-3, with 12 bases aligning to TRBD2. Trimming took 0 bases from V and 6 from J; bases not matched to a gene: 4. Germline V gives CDR1 LGHNA, CDR2 YSLEER. The CDR3 spans 16 residues. CDR3 residues: CASSQERGLAGDTQYF. The CDR3 DNA reads TGCGCCAGCAGCCAAGAACGGGGACTAGCGGGTGATACGCAGTATTTT.

There are a few counts of this clonotype. The chain is built from TRBV12-3 or TRBV12-4 and TRBJ2-6, with D possibly matching TRBD2 (7 bases). V was clipped by 3 bases and J by 4 bases, with 16 bases between them. The CDR3 consists of 17 residues. DNA for the CDR3: TGTGCCAGCAGTTTGGGTCTGGGGGGGCTAGGGGCCAACGTCCTGACTTTC. It codes for CASSLGLGGLGANVLTF.

This clonotype was recorded a few times. This sequence joins TRBV11-2 and TRBJ2-7; perhaps TRBD2 as D (6 bases). Germline CDR1 SGHAT, CDR2 FQNNGV. The V end was cut by 1 base, the J end by 3 bases, with 10 bases between. The CDR3 spans 14 residues. CDR3 DNA sequence: TGTGCCAGCAGCTTAGCACCGGGAGTCTACGAGCAGTACTTC. Residues: CASSLAPGVYEQYF.

A remark on this clonotype: This CDR3 fails to terminate in the conserved phenylalanine or tryptophan, so it likely reflects a read error. The genes are TRBV7-2 and TRBJ2-3; D unresolved. CDR1 is SGHTA, CDR2 FQGNSA, per germline. This CDR3 spans 15 amino acids. The ends were cut back, 2 bases at V and 3 bases at J, with 12 bases in the middle. CDR3 sequence: CASSLQWALTDTQYL. CDR3 DNA: TGTGCCAGCAGCTTACAGTGGGCCCTGACAGATACGCAGTATTTA.

This clonotype was picked up many times. This chain links TRBV7-2 with TRBJ2-7; D is unclear. Germline CDR1 reads SGHTA; CDR2 reads FQGNSA. CDR3 length equals 12 residues. Trimming cost V 5 bases and J 4 bases, with 9 bases left between them. The CDR3 DNA reads TGTGCCAGCAGCCCAGATAGGTACGAGCAGTACTTC. Residues: CASSPDRYEQYF.

J is TRBJ1-2 and V is TRBV7-2; D uncertain. Germline V gene sequence: CDR1 SGHTA, CDR2 FQGNSA. CDR3 length: 14 amino acids. The V end lost 7 bases, the J end lost 0 bases, and 12 bases lay between the germline ends. CDR3 sequence (DNA): TGTGCCAGCACCCTTCTCCAGACTAACTATGGCTACACCTTC. Its protein product is CASTLLQTNYGYTF.

Only a few counts were recorded for this clonotype. The rearrangement joins TRBV7-9 to TRBJ2-1; D may be TRBD1 or TRBD2 (6 bases each). Trimming cost V 5 bases and J 8 bases, with 22 bases left between them. The germline CDR1 and CDR2 sequences are SEHNR and FQNEAQ (reference sequence). The CDR3 totals 16 residues. The CDR3, as DNA: TGTGCCAGCAGCGAACCGAGAGGGGGGACATTTCATGAGCAGTTCTTC. Protein product: CASSEPRGGTFHEQFF.

This chain connects TRBV10-3 to TRBJ2-3; D gene ambiguous. V lost 2 bases and J 2 bases, leaving 11 bases between the germline ends. Germline lookup yields CDR1 ENHRY and CDR2 SYGVKD. The CDR3 runs to 15 residues. CDR3 protein: CAISEQPAPTDTQYF. The DNA of the CDR3 is TGTGCCATCAGTGAGCAACCGGCCCCCACAGATACGCAGTATTTT.

The chain links TRBV27 to TRBJ2-5, with unresolved D. The V end was cut by 2 bases, the J end by 3 bases, with 10 bases between. The CDR3 spans 14 residues. The germline gives CDR1 MNHEY, CDR2 SMNVEV (reference sequence). The CDR3 DNA sequence: TGTGCCAGCAGTTTAAGGGCCAGAAAAGAGACCCAGTACTTC. This translates into CASSLRARKETQYF.

The CDR3 bases are TGCAGTGCTAGGGAGACCCCGGAACAGCCCCAGCATTTT. Encoded protein: CSARETPEQPQHF. J is TRBJ1-5 and V is TRBV20-1; D not certain. Germline loops: CDR1 DFQATT, CDR2 SNEGSKA (reference sequence). The CDR3 has 13 residues. V was pared by 3 bases and J by 7 bases, with 13 bases between.

Here the CDR3 DNA reads TGTGCCAGCAGCTTATCGCCGGACCCCTCGATGGGATACTACGAGCAGTACTTC. Translation gives CASSLSPDPSMGYYEQYF. V and J are TRBV7-8 and TRBJ2-7; D not resolved. CDR1 and CDR2 from the germline V gene are SGHVS and FQNEAQ. Trimming left V 2 bases short and J 3 bases short, with 23 bases between. This CDR3 spans 18 amino acids. The variable domain in full, with the rest retrieved from reference TRBV7-8 and TRBJ2-7, is GAGVSQSPRYKVAKRGQDVALRCDPISGHVSLFWYQQALGQGPEFLTYFQNEAQLDKSGLPSDRFFAERPEGSVSTLKIQRTQQEDSAVYLCASSLSPDPSMGYYEQYFGPGTRLTVT.

This clonotype has more than one count but fewer than ten. This chain connects TRBV5-1 to TRBJ1-1; TRBD1 is a possible D gene (5 bases). Trimming pared 5 bases from V and 3 bases from J, leaving 14 bases between. Germline CDR1 and CDR2: SGHRS and YFSETQ. CDR3 size: 14 residues. The CDR3 DNA is TGCGCCAGCAGTCGGGCCCCGGGGGACACTGAAGCTTTCTTT. It codes for CASSRAPGDTEAFF. The variable domain in full, completed from reference TRBV5-1 and TRBJ1-1, reads KAGVTQTPRYLIKTRGQQVTLSCSPISGHRSVSWYQQTPGQGLQFLFEYFSETQRNKGNFPGRFSGRQFSNSRSEMNVSTLELGDSALYLCASSRAPGDTEAFFGQGTRLTVV.

J is TRBJ1-3 and V is TRBV21-1; the D segment call TRBD1 is taken from the table without a DNA check. TRBV21-1 is listed as a pseudogene. This CDR3 region has 18 residues. The CDR3 region has the DNA TGTGCCAGCAGCCAAACCCTTCGACAGGGGAAATCTGGAAACACCATATATTTT. It yields the protein CASSQTLRQGKSGNTIYF.

The V gene is TRBV9, the J gene TRBJ2-7; 10 nucleotides line up with TRBD1. Germline lookup yields CDR1 SGDLS and CDR2 YYNGEE. The length of the CDR3 is 16 residues. V lost 2 bases and J lost 3; bases outside the gene matches: 8. The CDR3 here is CASSVGTGEDGYEQYF. Written as DNA, the CDR3 is TGTGCCAGCAGCGTTGGGACAGGGGAGGATGGCTACGAGCAGTACTTC.